These 19 T cell receptor beta chains originate from one sample sequenced in a study of CD8+ T cells in alopecia areata (dated by TCRdb to the late 2010s). Libraries were constructed by the immunoSEQ multiplex PCR assay. RNA was extracted from all samples and reverse transcribed into cDNA as template for TCR sequencing. TCRdb re-hosts the immuneACCESS table, in-frame sequences only. Its copies lack some clones; in the studies checked, an unresolved V gene accounts for under half of them, and the cause for the rest is not known. This sample has 250,000 or so clones in the table, none counted a single time. More than 1% of the sample is held by the ten biggest clonotypes. Pooled mouse cutaneous lymph node cells were stained for CD4, CD8alpha, NKG2D, NKG2ACE and other markers and were then sorted on a BD Influx. Sequences were obtained from CD4+ T cells sorted from a lymph node. These receptors all come from a C3H/HeJ mouse with alopecia areata. Mice of this strain carry the MHC haplotype H2-k.

This clone occurred a few times. The gene names given are mouse names. The read gets to within 4 residues of the CDR3 end, and the germline J gene fills in the rest. V is TRBV5 and J is TRBJ2-7; TRBD2 matches at 9 bases. Per the germline V gene, CDR1 is LGHNA and CDR2 is YNLKQL (reference sequence). The CDR3 consists of 17 residues. The trim removed 0 bases at V and 0 bases at J, leaving 6 bases unmatched. The chain's CDR3 is CASSQDRTGASSYEQYF. Partial CDR3 DNA: TGTGCCAGCAGCCAAGACAGGACTGGGGCCAGCTCCTAT.

This clone has a handful of counts. Mouse germline and gene names are used. The read is 4 residues too short to cover the CDR3 end, so that end is filled in from the germline J gene. This chain connects TRBV13-1 to TRBJ2-1, with a possible D match to TRBD1 (5 bases). The CDR3 is made up of 13 amino acids. Germline values: CDR1 NSHNY, CDR2 SYGAGN. With 4 bases removed from V and 3 bases from J, the gap between germline ends came to 8 bases. The CDR3 spells CASSRQTYAEQFF. The sequenced CDR3 bases are TGTGCCAGCAGTAGACAGACCTATGCT.

This clone has only a few counts. The listed genes are named as in mouse. With the read ending 4 residues before the CDR3 end, the germline J gene is used to fill in that end. V gene TRBV5 combines with J gene TRBJ2-4; a possible D gene is TRBD2 (5 bases). The length of the CDR3 is 15 residues. Trimming took off 0 bases at V and 0 bases at J, with 7 bases between the two ends. The V gene's germline CDR1 is LGHNA and CDR2 YNLKQL (reference sequence). The CDR3 here is CASSQDWESQNTLYF. The sequenced CDR3 bases are TGTGCCAGCAGCCAAGACTGGGAAAGTCAAAAC.

A word on this clone: Gene names refer to mouse genes. Coverage ceases 4 residues before the CDR3 finishes, and the germline J gene fills in the end. V usage is TRBV31 and J usage is TRBJ1-1; tentatively, D is TRBD1 (5 bases). The germline CDR1 and CDR2 sequences are GKSSPN and SITVG. V was clipped by 0 bases and J by 0 bases, with 11 bases between them. The length of the CDR3 is 15 residues. The CDR3 DNA, read in part, is TGTGCCTGGAGTCTGGTGGGGGGTGCAAACACA. Translating it yields CAWSLVGGANT. The entire CDR3 protein is CAWSLVGGANTEVFF.

In regard to this clone: All gene names here are mouse names. The read terminates 4 residues before the CDR3 end, so the remaining end is supplied by the germline J gene. The sample has other DNA sequences that encode this CDR3 too. V and J are TRBV13-1 and TRBJ2-2; 10 positions agree with TRBD2. V lost 2 bases and J lost 3; bases outside the gene matches: 1. The CDR3 is made up of 15 amino acids. Germline-derived CDR1 and CDR2 are NSHNY and SYGAGN. The CDR3 is CASSDWGGDTGQLYF. CDR3 DNA (partial): TGTGCCAGCAGTGACTGGGGGGGCGACACCGGG.

A remark on this clone: The listed genes are named as in mouse. The CDR3 goes on 4 residues after the read ends, and that part is filled in from the germline J gene. J is TRBJ1-1 and V is TRBV19; 7 nucleotides match TRBD1. The J segment lost 3 bases and the V segment lost 6 bases, leaving 8 bases of the junction unmatched. Germline CDR1 reads FNHDT; CDR2 reads SITEND (reference sequence). CDR3 length: 14 residues. The CDR3 DNA, read in part, is TGTGCCAGCACCCTGACAGGGCGGGACACA. Encoded protein: CASTLTGRDT. The whole CDR3 protein is CASTLTGRDTEVFF.

This clone was seen more than once but under ten times. The gene names given are mouse names. The sequence runs out 4 residues before the end of the CDR3; the remainder is reconstructed from the germline J gene. Other DNA sequences from this sample encode an identical CDR3 as well. The gene calls are TRBV31 and TRBJ2-3; D is uncertain. This CDR3 region has 14 residues. The germline CDR1 and CDR2 sequences are GKSSPN and SITVG. Trimming took off 0 bases at V and 0 bases at J, with 7 bases between the two ends. CDR3 DNA, as far as it was read: TGTGCCTGGAGTCTGCGTTCTAGTGCAGAA. It is translated as CAWSLRSSAE. The CDR3, in full, reads CAWSLRSSAETLYF.

This clone occurred a few times. Gene labels here are mouse ones. The read halts 4 residues ahead of the CDR3 end, with the missing end drawn from the germline J gene. The chain combines TRBV1 with TRBJ2-2; D remains unclear. Germline CDR1 NSQYPW, CDR2 LRSPGD (reference sequence). V was pared by 5 bases and J by 3 bases, with 10 bases between. The CDR3 consists of 14 residues. The CDR3: CTCSHSSDTGQLYF. The DNA read from the CDR3 is TGCACCTGCAGTCACAGTTCAGACACCGGG.

With respect to this clone: Gene names refer to mouse genes. The read ends 4 residues early relative to the CDR3; the germline J gene fills the gap. In the same sample, other DNA sequences code for this CDR3. The chain employs TRBV1 and TRBJ2-7; 10 bases are shared with TRBD2. The CDR3 is 13 amino acids. From germline, CDR1 is NSQYPW and CDR2 LRSPGD (reference sequence). The CDR3 sequence is CTCSADWGYEQYF. The sequenced part of the CDR3 DNA is TGCACCTGCAGTGCGGACTGGGGGTAT.

In regard to this clone: The gene symbols are mouse symbols. The CDR3 goes on 4 residues after the read ends, and that part is filled in from the germline J gene. The sample contains more than one DNA sequence encoding this CDR3. The chain is built from TRBV5 and TRBJ2-7; TRBD1 matches 10 bases. Germline CDR1 reads LGHNA; CDR2 reads YNLKQL (reference sequence). The CDR3 totals 14 residues. CDR3 bases read: TGTGCCAGCAGCCAAGGACAGGGGGCGGAT. Encoded protein: CASSQGQGAD. The whole CDR3 protein reads CASSQGQGADEQYF.

As for this clone: The gene names here belong to mouse. From the germline J gene comes the end of the CDR3, since the read stops 4 residues before it. The V and J genes are TRBV13-1 and TRBJ2-1; perhaps TRBD1 as D (6 bases). CDR1 and CDR2 (germline): NSHNY, SYGAGN. CDR3 length: 13 amino acids. CDR3 bases read: TGTGCCAGCAGTGCGCAGGGGAGAGCT. Amino acids: CASSAQGRA. The entire CDR3 protein reads CASSAQGRAEQFF.

For this clone: Germline and genes: mouse. Read coverage stops 4 residues before the CDR3 terminus; the germline J gene supplies the remainder. Within the sample, other DNA sequences also encode this same CDR3. The chain recombines TRBV19 with TRBJ1-1; TRBD1 agrees at 9 bases. The CDR3 totals 12 residues. Germline V lookup: CDR1 FNHDT, CDR2 SITEND (reference sequence). CDR3: CASSPGQGEVFF. The sequenced CDR3 bases are TGTGCCAGCAGTCCGGGACAGGGA.

As to this clone: Gene labels here are mouse ones. Coverage ceases 4 residues before the CDR3 finishes, and the germline J gene fills in the end. Other DNA sequences within the sample encode an identical CDR3. The rearrangement joins TRBV19 to TRBJ1-1, with D possibly TRBD1 on 5 matching bases. V dropped 2 bases and J dropped 4 bases, with 9 bases sitting between them. This CDR3 is 13 amino acids long. Germline V gene sequence: CDR1 FNHDT, CDR2 SITEND (reference sequence). CDR3 residues: CASSMRGGTEVFF. The sequenced CDR3 bases are TGTGCCAGCAGTATGAGGGGTGGCACA.

Concerning this clone: Each gene name is a mouse one. The CDR3 reads CAWSLGMGGYAEQFF. CDR3 DNA (partial): TGTGCCTGGAGTCTAGGTATGGGGGGCTATGCT. This sequence joins TRBV31 and TRBJ2-1; 7 bases are a match to TRBD2. The read is 4 residues too short to cover the CDR3 end, so that end is filled in from the germline J gene. V gave up 0 bases and J gave up 3 bases; unmatched junction bases: 5. Germline V gene lookup returns CDR1 GKSSPN and CDR2 SITVG. This CDR3 comprises 15 residues.

This clone was detected a few times. Mouse germline and gene names are used. Distinct nucleotide sequences in the sample also encode this CDR3. CDR3 DNA (partial): TGTGCCAGCAGCCAAGAAGGGGGGGCGAACTATGCT. Protein: CASSQEGGANYA. In full, the CDR3 is CASSQEGGANYAEQFF. The J gene is TRBJ2-1, the V gene TRBV5; 8 bases match TRBD2. The CDR3 goes on 4 residues after the read ends, and that part is filled in from the germline J gene. Germline loops: CDR1 LGHNA, CDR2 YNLKQL (reference sequence). The V segment lost 0 bases and the J segment 1 base; nucleotides outside the gene matches: 2. The length of the CDR3 is 16 residues.

This clone was detected a few times. Mouse germline and gene names are used. The read terminates 4 residues ahead of where the CDR3 ends, so the germline J gene completes it. The same CDR3 is also encoded by other DNA sequences in this sample. This chain connects TRBV1 to TRBJ2-5, with 10 bases matching TRBD1. Germline V gene sequence: CDR1 NSQYPW, CDR2 LRSPGD (reference sequence). The CDR3 has 16 amino acids. Trimming removed 3 bases from V and 0 bases from J; junction bases left unmatched: 3. The CDR3 DNA, read in part, is TGCACCTGCAGTGCCGGGACAGGGGATAACCAAGAC. This encodes CTCSAGTGDNQD. From start to end, the CDR3 is CTCSAGTGDNQDTQYF.

As for this clone: Germline and genes: mouse. The DNA ends 4 residues before the CDR3 does, and the rest of the CDR3 is filled in from the germline J gene. This rearrangement joins TRBV31 to TRBJ2-5, with 8 bases lining up with TRBD2. The CDR3 runs 13 residues. The V gene's germline CDR1 is GKSSPN and CDR2 SITVG. The sequenced CDR3 bases are TGTGCCTGGAGTCGGGGACTGGAAGAC. This translates into CAWSRGLED. The full CDR3 protein reads CAWSRGLEDTQYF.

This clone occurred a few times. Gene labels here are mouse ones. The CDR3 end lies 3 residues beyond the end of the read and is filled in from the germline J gene. The chain uses TRBV19 and TRBJ1-6; 8 bases agree with TRBD1. TRBJ1-6 is assigned to the ORF class and has an uncertain function. V gave up 5 bases and J gave up 6 bases; unmatched junction bases: 7. CDR1 is FNHDT and CDR2 is SITEND in the germline V gene (reference sequence). This CDR3 contains 15 residues. This CDR3 is CASSLDRGVNSPLYF. The DNA read from the CDR3 is TGTGCCAGCAGCCTCGACAGGGGAGTTAATTCGCCC.

As regards this clone: The germline and genes are mouse ones. The read terminates 4 residues before the CDR3 end, so the remaining end is supplied by the germline J gene. Other nucleotide sequences from this sample produce the same CDR3. V and J are TRBV31 and TRBJ2-5; perhaps TRBD1 as D (6 bases). The germline gives CDR1 GKSSPN, CDR2 SITVG. V was cut by 0 bases and J by 2 bases, with 6 bases left in between. The CDR3 is 13 residues long. The covered CDR3 bases are TGTGCCTGGAGTCTGGACAGCCAAGAC. This gives the protein CAWSLDSQD. The full CDR3 reads CAWSLDSQDTQYF. Using reference TRBV31 and TRBJ2-5 for the parts outside the CDR3, the full variable domain is AQTIHQWPVAEIKAVGSPLSLGCTIKGKSSPNLYWYWQATGGTLQQLFYSITVGQVESVVQLNLSASRPKDDQFILSTEKLLLSHSGFYLCAWSLDSQDTQYFGPGTRLLVL.